This T cell receptor beta chain was found in a study of shared clonotypes between healthy human individuals. As for the study in general: CD4 naive and CD4 memory each took three plates per donor, while CD8 naive took two and CD8 memory one.

Comment on this clone: Its target is unknown.

V was clipped by 6 bases and J by 4 bases, with 18 bases between them. In germline, CDR1 is SGHRS, CDR2 YFSETQ. This CDR3 region has 15 residues. Study-level findings and limits: A few donors had roughly 5% of their naive CD4 clonotypes in common.

Original processing notes: ImmunoSEQ supplied junction-only sequences lacking quality scores, so filtering was different. Produced via immunoSEQ multiplex PCR; TCRdb's table is partial and in-frame only. That table gives V, J and clone size, and the DNA gave D and trimming. The sample lists approximately 1,000,000 clones; about 72% were seen once. Sequencing was carried out using memory CD4+ T cells from PBMCs. Subset specified: CD45RA-negative fraction. This chain connects TRBV5-1 to TRBJ2-3; no definite D call. The TCR originated in a young man in good health. Some clones in this sample may be carry-over from other donors' samples. Here the CDR3 reads CASTSAAASPDTQYF. CDR3 sequence (DNA): TGCGCCAGCACCTCCGCGGCGGCCTCTCCAGATACGCAGTATTTT. The complete variable domain, with remaining parts taken from reference TRBV5-1 and TRBJ2-3, reads KAGVTQTPRYLIKTRGQQVTLSCSPISGHRSVSWYQQTPGQGLQFLFEYFSETQRNKGNFPGRFSGRQFSNSRSEMNVSTLELGDSALYLCASTSAAASPDTQYFGPGTRLTVL.